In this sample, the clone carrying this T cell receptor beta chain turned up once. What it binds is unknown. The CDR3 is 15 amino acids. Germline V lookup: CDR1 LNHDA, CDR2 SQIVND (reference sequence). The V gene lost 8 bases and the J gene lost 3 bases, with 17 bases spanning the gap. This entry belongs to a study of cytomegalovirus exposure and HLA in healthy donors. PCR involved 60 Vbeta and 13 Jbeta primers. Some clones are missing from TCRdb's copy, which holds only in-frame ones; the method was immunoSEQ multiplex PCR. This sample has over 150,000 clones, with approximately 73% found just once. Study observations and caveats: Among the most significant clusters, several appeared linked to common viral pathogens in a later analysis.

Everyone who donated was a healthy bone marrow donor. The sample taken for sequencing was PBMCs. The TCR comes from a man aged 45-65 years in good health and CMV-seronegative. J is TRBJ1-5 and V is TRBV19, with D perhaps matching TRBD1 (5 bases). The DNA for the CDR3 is TGTGCCAGTGTCGACAGAGGGAGGGCCAATCAGCCCCAGCATTTT. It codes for CASVDRGRANQPQHF.